This TCR beta chain was retrieved from a study of blood T cells in healthy people across ages. From germline, CDR1 is MDHEN and CDR2 SYDVKM. This CDR3 has 13 amino acids. V was cut by 7 bases and J by 0 bases, with 10 bases left in between. Alongside a J-beta primer mix, a sample-barcoded 5' primer served in a second PCR lasting 7 to 11 cycles. TCRdb analysed the 5' RACE reads with MiXCR anew, one entry per CDR3 protein. The sample has more than 900,000 distinct CDR3 sequences; approximately 32% are singletons. The same sample was also used in a study of T cells of mothers and their children.

The material sequenced was blood. The chain is built from TRBV28 and TRBJ2-7; a possible D gene is TRBD2 (5 bases). The source of this sequence is a woman aged 40 to 55 in good health. The CDR3: CASTKEGSYEQYF. The CDR3 DNA sequence: TGTGCCAGCACTAAAGAGGGCTCCTACGAGCAGTACTTC.